The T cell receptor (beta chain) described here comes from a study of T cells in localized non-small cell lung cancer. On this clone: The target antigen is unknown.

Study-wide results and caveats: Turning up in adjacent lung were a median about 61 of the top 100 tumor clones.

Clones were read by immunoSEQ multiplex PCR, and TCRdb kept only the in-frame ones, dropping some. The repertoire holds approximately 35,000 clones, roughly nine tenths seen once, with around 5.9% in the top ten. The sample consisted of PBMCs, taken before any cancer treatment. The clonotype was recovered from a man aged 35 to 70 with stage II lung adenocarcinoma.

In nucleotides, the CDR3 is TGTGCCAGCAGCTTATACAGGGCGGGGGGATCCTACGAGCAGTACTTC. Translation gives CASSLYRAGGSYEQYF. V and J are TRBV7-2 and TRBJ2-7; 8 bases line up with TRBD2. Germline CDR1 reads SGHTA; CDR2 reads FQGNSA. The CDR3 has 16 residues. V shed 2 bases, J shed 1 base, and the junction held 7 bases outside the gene matches. Drawing the rest from reference TRBV7-2 and TRBJ2-7, the complete variable domain is GAGVSQSPSNKVTEKGKDVELRCDPISGHTALYWYRQSLGQGLEFLIYFQGNSAPDKSGLPSDRFSAERTGGSVSTLTIQRTQQEDSAVYLCASSLYRAGGSYEQYFGPGTRLTVT.